This TCR beta chain was sequenced during a study of T cells in Graves' hyperthyroidism and ophthalmopathy. The overall study: Upon initial diagnosis and before any treatment, peripheral blood was collected.

Study outcomes and limitations: Prediction of ophthalmopathy progression came a median around 7.1 months pre-onset. Ophthalmopathy stood apart from stable hyperthyroidism in a 13 V-J model.

In the case of this clonotype: Its antigen remains unknown.

The source material, RNA transcripts, was used to amplify TCR beta CDR3 regions. A set of HTBI primers served as the primers for a first-round RT-PCR of the TCR CDR3. One entry per CDR3 protein results from TCRdb running MiXCR on the multiplex PCR reads. Altogether a few hundred thousand distinct CDR3 sequences are present, 25% being singletons, with the ten largest covering around four fifths. Diagnosis relied on clinical symptoms, serum thyroxine and TRAb, thyroid ultrasound and orbital computed tomography. This CDR3 comprises 14 residues. Germline V gene lookup returns CDR1 DFQATT and CDR2 SNEGSKA (reference sequence). Trimming shortened V by 6 bases and J by 4 bases, and 18 bases separated the two germline ends.

The chain uses TRBV20-1 and TRBJ1-1, with D tentatively TRBD1 (5 bases). The sample consisted of blood. The sequence came from a man over 45 with Graves' hyperthyroidism. The CDR3 bases are TGCAGTGCGATCAGGGATGCCGGTGGCACTGAAGCTTTCTTT. Protein product: CSAIRDAGGTEAFF.